One sample yielded the 21 T cell receptor beta chains listed below, sequenced in a study of blood T cells in healthy people across ages. Together with a sample-barcoded 5' primer, a J-beta primer mix was included in a second PCR lasting 7 to 11 cycles. TCRdb passed the 5' RACE reads through MiXCR, listing each CDR3 protein once. The sample records about 780,000 distinct CDR3 sequences, 62% being singletons. The sequencing sample was made of blood. These receptors came from a man aged 30 to 39 in good health.

The V call is TRBV18, the J call TRBJ2-3, with D uncertain. The CDR3 covers 13 residues. V was pared by 7 bases and J by 0 bases, with 8 bases between. From germline, CDR1 is KGHSH and CDR2 LQKENI. The CDR3 sequence is CASLSTSTDTQYF. Written as DNA, the CDR3 is TGTGCCAGCTTGTCGACTAGCACAGATACGCAGTATTTT.

To note about this clonotype: Sequence at one end of the junction differs from germline and may be a read error. The chain recombines TRBV7-2 with TRBJ2-1, with 7 nucleotides matching TRBD1. The CDR3 runs to 17 residues. Looked up from germline, CDR1 is SGHTA and CDR2 is FQGNSA. This chain's CDR3 is CASGLLPPGQTHNEQFF. CDR3 nucleotide sequence: TGTGCCAGCGGCTTATTACCTCCGGGACAGACCCACAATGAGCAGTTCTTC.

The V call is TRBV10-3, the J call TRBJ2-1, with TRBD1 matching over 11 bases. V lost 10 bases and J lost 3; bases outside the gene matches: 5. This CDR3 comprises 14 residues. Germline V gene data show CDR1 as ENHRY and CDR2 as SYGVKD. This CDR3 is CATLGTGGYNEQFF. In nucleotides, the CDR3 is TGTGCCACCCTCGGGACAGGGGGCTACAATGAGCAGTTCTTC.

The chain links TRBV5-1 to TRBJ2-4; tentative D call: TRBD2 (6 bases). The CDR3 has 16 amino acids. Germline V gene sequence: CDR1 SGHRS, CDR2 YFSETQ. Between the trimmed V and J ends, which lost 4 bases and 13 bases, there was a span of 27 bases. For the CDR3, the DNA is TGCGCCAGCAGCCAACTCCCCGGGACTGGCCTTGGGGAGCAGTACTTC. The encoded protein is CASSQLPGTGLGEQYF.

Comment on this clonotype: This may arise from a read error, as a much more abundant clone is one base away. V gene TRBV7-9 combines with J gene TRBJ2-3; D uncertain. V was shortened by 1 base and J by 0 bases, with 5 bases between the two germline ends. There are 14 residues in the CDR3. CDR1 and CDR2 from the germline V gene are SEHNR and FQNEAQ (reference sequence). The CDR3 region has the DNA TGTGCCAGCAGCTTAGACATGAGCACAGATACGCAGTATTTT. The encoded protein is CASSLDMSTDTQYF.

V and J are TRBV5-1 and TRBJ2-1; 11 bases match TRBD2. The CDR3 has 15 residues. From germline, CDR1 is SGHRS and CDR2 YFSETQ. J lost 7 bases, V lost 0 bases, and 3 bases had no gene match. The chain's CDR3 is CASSLGLAGWNEQFF. CDR3 bases: TGCGCCAGCAGCTTGGGACTAGCGGGGTGGAATGAGCAGTTCTTC. The full variable domain, with the rest looked up from reference TRBV5-1 and TRBJ2-1, is KAGVTQTPRYLIKTRGQQVTLSCSPISGHRSVSWYQQTPGQGLQFLFEYFSETQRNKGNFPGRFSGRQFSNSRSEMNVSTLELGDSALYLCASSLGLAGWNEQFFGPGTRLTVL.

This clonotype appeared a few times. The genes are TRBV10-3 and TRBJ2-5; 7 bases are a match to TRBD1. The CDR3 is 15 amino acids. J gave up 2 bases and V 2 bases, and 5 bases lay outside the gene matches. Germline V gives CDR1 ENHRY, CDR2 SYGVKD. For the CDR3, the DNA is TGTGCCATCAGTGAGACACCACAGGGGCAAGAGACCCAGTACTTC. This translates into CAISETPQGQETQYF.

This chain joins TRBV6-5 and TRBJ2-4; perhaps TRBD2 as D (6 bases). The J call may be wrong; the DNA end is better matched by TRBJ2-7. The germline V gene encodes CDR1 MNHEY and CDR2 SVGAGI. The CDR3 extends over 14 amino acids. The CDR3 loop is CASSYARDQYEQYF. CDR3 sequence (DNA): TGTGCCAGCAGTTACGCGCGGGACCAATACGAGCAGTACTTC.

Notes on this clonotype: Because the CDR3's place on the DNA is in doubt, the DNA is left out and the CDR3 is given as listed by TCRdb. The rearrangement links TRBV29-1 to TRBJ1-2; the table calls TRBD1, which could not be checked here. Germline assignment: CDR1 SQVTM and CDR2 ANQGSEA. Ends included, the CDR3 has 16 residues. CDR3 in amino acids: CSGGGDRGTSNYGCTF.

V is TRBV7-3 and J is TRBJ2-3, with D unresolved. CDR3 size: 13 residues. The germline V and J ends were trimmed by 1 base and 5 bases, with 7 bases remaining between them. Germline CDR1 is SGHTA and CDR2 is FQGTGA. CDR3 bases: TGTGCCAGCAGCTTAATGGAGAGAGATACGCAGTATTTT. It yields the protein CASSLMERDTQYF.

V gene TRBV3-1 combines with J gene TRBJ2-4; D possibly matches TRBD1 or TRBD2 (5 bases each). The CDR3 is made up of 14 amino acids. V dropped 0 bases and J dropped 13 bases, with 16 bases sitting between them. In germline, CDR1 is LGHDT, CDR2 YNNKEL (reference sequence). CDR3 loop: CASSQDPDSSGQYF. The CDR3 DNA is TGTGCCAGCAGCCAAGACCCCGACAGTTCGGGGCAGTACTTC.

The chain uses TRBV11-2 and TRBJ2-1, with 9 bases fitting TRBD1. CDR3 length: 15 amino acids. Trimming at V came to 6 bases and at J to 7 bases, leaving 10 bases not matched to a gene. CDR1 and CDR2 from the germline V gene are SGHAT and FQNNGV. The chain's CDR3 is CASSSDRGLWNEQFF. DNA of the CDR3: TGTGCCAGCAGTTCGGACAGGGGATTGTGGAATGAGCAGTTCTTC.

The V and J genes are TRBV7-2 and TRBJ2-3; no reliable D call. Germline V lookup: CDR1 SGHTA, CDR2 FQGNSA. The CDR3 length is 16 residues. Trimming took off 5 bases at V and 2 bases at J, with 17 bases between the two ends. This chain's CDR3 is CASSQGRSKNTDTQYF. The CDR3 DNA reads as TGTGCCAGCAGCCAAGGACGATCGAAGAACACAGATACGCAGTATTTT.

The chain has TRBV9 and TRBJ2-1; TRBD1 or TRBD2 may be the D gene (5 bases each). Germline V gene sequence: CDR1 SGDLS, CDR2 YYNGEE. This CDR3 is 13 amino acids long. Trimming removed 3 bases from V and 6 bases from J, with 10 bases in between. CDR3 sequence reads: CASSGGNGNEQFF. In DNA form, the CDR3 reads TGTGCCAGCAGCGGGGGGAACGGCAATGAGCAGTTCTTC.

V usage is TRBV6-1 and J usage is TRBJ2-5, with D perhaps TRBD1 (6 bases). The J call is in doubt because the DNA end fits TRBJ2-7 better. Germline CDR1 and CDR2: MNHNS and SASEGT. The CDR3 extends over 14 amino acids. The CDR3 DNA reads as TGTGCCAGCAGCGAAAGGACAGCTGGAGACGAGCAGTACTTC. It yields the protein CASSERTAGDEQYF.

The rearrangement links TRBV28 to TRBJ2-7, with 7 positions matching TRBD1. The CDR3 runs to 13 residues. V was pared by 6 bases and J by 6 bases, with 8 bases of the junction left unmatched. Per germline, CDR1 MDHEN and CDR2 SYDVKM. The CDR3 DNA is TGTGCCAGCAGGGACAGGTCAGGATTCGAGCAGTACTTC. It codes for CASRDRSGFEQYF.

V usage is TRBV27 and J usage is TRBJ2-5; D is undetermined. TRBJ2-7 explains the end of the DNA better; the J call may be wrong. CDR1 MNHEY and CDR2 SMNVEV come from the germline V gene (reference sequence). The CDR3 runs 13 residues. DNA for the CDR3: TGTGCCAGCATGGGAAGGACCTTCTACGAGCAGTACTTC. Its protein is CASMGRTFYEQYF.

A few counts support this clonotype. This rearrangement joins TRBV4-2 to TRBJ2-1; no clear D gene. Germline assignment: CDR1 LGHNA and CDR2 YNFKEQ. V gave up 0 bases and J gave up 8 bases, with 11 bases separating them. This CDR3 spans 14 amino acids. CDR3 sequence: CASSQDWANDEQFF. The CDR3 DNA reads TGTGCCAGCAGCCAAGATTGGGCAAACGATGAGCAGTTCTTC.

V and J are TRBV4-2 and TRBJ1-6; TRBD1 agrees at 10 bases. The CDR3 has 20 residues. Germline CDR1 reads LGHNA; CDR2 reads YNFKEQ. V gave up 1 base and J gave up 7 bases; unmatched junction bases: 16. The CDR3 DNA sequence: TGTGCCAGCAGCCAAGTGATCTCTAGACAGGGGGCGGGGGTAAATTCACCCCTCCACTTT. Protein: CASSQVISRQGAGVNSPLHF.

The CDR3 is CASSSPGSGYEQYF. CDR3 nucleotide sequence: TGTGCCAGCAGCTCCCCCGGCTCAGGGTACGAGCAGTACTTC. The chain uses TRBV28 and TRBJ2-4, with D possibly TRBD1 on 5 matching bases. Gene TRBJ2-7 matches the end of the DNA better, so the J call may be wrong. In germline, CDR1 is MDHEN, CDR2 SYDVKM. The CDR3 consists of 14 residues.

This clonotype is a singleton in its sample. The genes are TRBV28 and TRBJ2-1; D possibly matches TRBD1 or TRBD2 (5 bases each). The CDR3 has 15 amino acids. V was pared by 3 bases and J by 12 bases, with 21 bases between. CDR1 and CDR2 from the germline V gene are MDHEN and SYDVKM. The CDR3 spells CASSFLAVERGGQFF. DNA for the CDR3: TGTGCCAGCAGTTTCTTGGCGGTCGAGAGGGGTGGGCAGTTCTTC.